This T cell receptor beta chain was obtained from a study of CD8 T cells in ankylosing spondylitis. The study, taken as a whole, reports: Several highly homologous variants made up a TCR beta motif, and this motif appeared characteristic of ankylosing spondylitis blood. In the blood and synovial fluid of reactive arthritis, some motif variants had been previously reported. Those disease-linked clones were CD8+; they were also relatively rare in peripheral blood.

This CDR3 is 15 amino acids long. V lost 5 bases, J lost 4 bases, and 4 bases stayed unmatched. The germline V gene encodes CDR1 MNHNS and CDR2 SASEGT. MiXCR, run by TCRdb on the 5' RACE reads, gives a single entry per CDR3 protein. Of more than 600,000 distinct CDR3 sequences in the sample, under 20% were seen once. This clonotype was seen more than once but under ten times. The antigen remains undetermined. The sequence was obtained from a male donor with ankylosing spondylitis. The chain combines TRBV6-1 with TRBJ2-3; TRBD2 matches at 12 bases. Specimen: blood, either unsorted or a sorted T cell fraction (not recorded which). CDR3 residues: CASSKTSGGSDTQYF. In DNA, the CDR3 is TGTGCCAGCAGTAAGACTAGCGGGGGCTCAGATACGCAGTATTTT.